The following is a T cell receptor beta chain sequence with its context. Its antigen is currently unknown. Some clones are missing from TCRdb's copy, which holds only in-frame ones; the method was immunoSEQ multiplex PCR. In the table there are about 44,000 clones, around 95% of which are singletons. The sample belongs to a study of Tregs in tolerant kidney transplant recipients. The wider study: An approximately three-day belatacept mixed lymphocyte reaction, sometimes plus 5-day graft donor restimulation, preceded CD4+CD25+CD127- sorting.

Broader study findings: Biological reproducibility was not directly addressed in this study. The small number of patients limits these findings pending further validation. The most relevant donor-specific Treg TCRbeta repertoire apparently came from expansion with activated donor B cells.

This clonotype was obtained from a human donor in good health. The material sequenced was Tregs from blood cultured with allogeneic cells.

The CDR3 nucleotides are TGTGCCAGCAGCTTAGATGCCCTTAGTAGAAAATGGTATGGCTACACCTTC. It is translated as CASSLDALSRKWYGYTF. The chain employs TRBV7-2 and TRBJ1-2; D remains ambiguous. The germline gives CDR1 SGHTA, CDR2 FQGNSA. The ends were cut back, 1 base at V and 5 bases at J, with 20 bases in the middle. The CDR3 spans 17 residues.